These 30 T cell receptor beta chains were sequenced from one sample in a study of identifying expanded T cells in peripheral blood. Data came from immunoSEQ multiplex PCR; TCRdb stores just in-frame clones and leaves some out. Of 70,000 to 95,000 clones in the sample, 88% were seen once. The specimen was blood. The receptors come from a person between 18 and 75 years old in good health.

The rearrangement joins TRBV6-1 to TRBJ2-2; D ambiguous. Germline assignment: CDR1 MNHNS and CDR2 SASEGT. This CDR3 has 16 amino acids. V lost 4 bases to trimming and J lost 7 bases, with 19 bases between them. The CDR3 loop is CASSGTSQPMIGELFF. CDR3 nucleotide sequence: TGTGCCAGCAGTGGGACCTCCCAACCGATGATCGGGGAGCTGTTTTTT.

The count of this clone is one. The chain joins TRBV28 to TRBJ2-5; TRBD2 agrees at 7 bases. Trimming cost V 2 bases and J 2 bases; bases outside gene matches: 2. Germline values: CDR1 MDHEN, CDR2 SYDVKM. The CDR3 has 14 amino acids. CDR3 region: CASSLLAEQETQYF. CDR3 sequence (DNA): TGTGCCAGCAGTTTACTAGCGGAACAAGAGACCCAGTACTTC.

This clone was recorded a few times. The chain links TRBV5-4 to TRBJ1-6, with D uncertain. The germline gives CDR1 SGHNT, CDR2 YYREEE (reference sequence). This CDR3 spans 12 amino acids. Trimming removed 0 bases at V and 16 bases at J, with 11 bases between. Here the CDR3 reads CASSLVTGQLHF. The CDR3 DNA reads as TGTGCCAGCAGCTTGGTGACGGGCCAACTCCACTTT.

The chain combines TRBV5-1 with TRBJ2-6; TRBD1 might be the D (6 bases). Germline V gene sequence: CDR1 SGHRS, CDR2 YFSETQ. V dropped 5 bases and J dropped 9 bases, with 18 bases sitting between them. The CDR3 extends over 15 amino acids. The CDR3 DNA reads as TGCGCCAGCAGTCCGCAACAGGGTCGGGACAACGTCCTGACTTTC. Residues: CASSPQQGRDNVLTF.

This chain joins TRBV6-1 and TRBJ2-2; 10 bases fit TRBD2. CDR1 MNHNS and CDR2 SASEGT come from the germline V gene. The CDR3 sequence is 14 residues long. V dropped 4 bases and J dropped 5; count of bases not matched to a gene: 1. The CDR3 spells CASSASGGTGELFF. CDR3 sequence (DNA): TGTGCCAGCAGTGCTAGCGGGGGAACCGGGGAGCTGTTTTTT.

The chain combines TRBV29-1 with TRBJ2-5; no firm D call. The CDR3 is 13 residues long. The V gene lost 5 bases and the J gene lost 2 bases, with 12 bases spanning the gap. CDR1 and CDR2 from the germline V gene are SQVTM and ANQGSEA. In DNA form, the CDR3 reads TGCAGCGTTCTGCCGATGGTGCAAGAGACCCAGTACTTC. Protein sequence: CSVLPMVQETQYF.

J is TRBJ1-1 and V is TRBV16; D unclear. V was trimmed by 0 bases and J by 4 bases, leaving 15 bases between them. The CDR3 loop spans 16 amino acids. The germline V gene has CDR1 KGHSY and CDR2 FQNENV. CDR3 sequence: CASSQSRTGSATEAFF. The CDR3 DNA sequence: TGTGCCAGCAGCCAATCCCGAACGGGGTCGGCCACTGAAGCTTTCTTT.

This chain joins TRBV7-7 and TRBJ2-5; D gene uncertain. The germline V gene has CDR1 SSHAT and CDR2 FNYEAQ (reference sequence). Trimming left V 4 bases short and J 5 bases short, with 14 bases between. The CDR3 totals 14 residues. The CDR3 sequence: CASSSKPSGETQYF. CDR3 DNA sequence: TGTGCCAGCAGCTCAAAACCTTCTGGGGAGACCCAGTACTTC.

The chain couples TRBV4-1 to TRBJ2-3; D not resolved. The germline V and J ends were trimmed by 1 base and 0 bases, with 14 bases remaining between them. The germline gives CDR1 MGHRA, CDR2 YSYEKL. This CDR3 spans 17 amino acids. The CDR3 protein is CASSQVGGRTSTDTQYF. Here the CDR3 DNA reads TGCGCCAGCAGCCAAGTAGGCGGCCGCACTAGCACAGATACGCAGTATTTT.

The rearrangement joins TRBV11-1 to TRBJ2-7; 12 bases line up with TRBD2. The germline CDR1 and CDR2 sequences are SGHAT and FQDESV (reference sequence). J was trimmed by 5 bases and V by 5 bases; bases with no gene match: 10. CDR3 length: 16 residues. DNA of the CDR3: TGTGCCAGCAGCCTCCGACTAGCGGGAGTCATAAACGAGCAGTACTTC. This codes for CASSLRLAGVINEQYF.

This clone was seen only a few times. V and J are TRBV5-8 and TRBJ2-2; D gene unclear. The CDR3 consists of 14 residues. V was cut by 1 base and J by 2 bases, with 6 bases left in between. CDR1 is SGHTS, CDR2 YDEGEE, per germline. The DNA for the CDR3 is TGTGCCAGCAGCTTGCGGAGAAACACCGGGGAGCTGTTTTTT. This encodes CASSLRRNTGELFF.

The rearrangement joins TRBV2 to TRBJ2-5, with 9 bases that match TRBD1. The CDR3 has 21 residues. Per the germline V gene, CDR1 is SNHLY and CDR2 is FYNNEI. Unmatched junction bases numbered 17, after V lost 0 bases and J lost 0 bases. CDR3 bases: TGTGCCAGCAGTGAAGCGCTGGGGACAGGGAAGTACGAGAAGTACCAAGAGACCCAGTACTTC. Residues: CASSEALGTGKYEKYQETQYF.

The rearrangement uses TRBV5-1 and TRBJ1-2, with D tentatively TRBD1 (6 bases). CDR3 length: 14 amino acids. The V gene's germline CDR1 is SGHRS and CDR2 YFSETQ. V lost 1 base to trimming and J lost 5 bases, with 12 bases between them. In nucleotides, the CDR3 is TGCGCCAGCAGCTTGTCCCCAGGGGATTATGGCTACACCTTC. Protein product: CASSLSPGDYGYTF.

The chain is built from TRBV7-2 and TRBJ2-1, with D possibly TRBD1 on 6 matching bases. Germline lookup yields CDR1 SGHTA and CDR2 FQGNSA. V shed 6 bases and J shed 8 bases, with 14 bases lying between them. CDR3 length equals 13 residues. The CDR3, as DNA: TGTGCCAGCAGTTCCCCAGGGGCATATGAGCAGTTCTTC. It specifies CASSSPGAYEQFF.

This chain uses TRBV10-3 with TRBJ1-2; D not certain. The CDR3 totals 12 residues. The germline gives CDR1 ENHRY, CDR2 SYGVKD. Between the trimmed V and J ends, which lost 3 bases and 6 bases, there was a span of 8 bases. In DNA, the CDR3 is TGTGCCATCAGTGACCGGGGAAATGGCTACACCTTC. Translated: CAISDRGNGYTF.

The rearrangement links TRBV7-3 to TRBJ1-2; possibly TRBD1 for D (5 bases). V was shortened by 0 bases and J by 7 bases, with 9 bases between the two germline ends. The CDR3 extends over 13 amino acids. Germline V gene sequence: CDR1 SGHTA, CDR2 FQGTGA. CDR3 sequence (DNA): TGTGCCAGCAGCTTAACGTCTGGGGGTGGCTACACCTTC. The encoded protein is CASSLTSGGGYTF.

The CDR3 sequence: CASSLDRLRQETQYF. The CDR3 bases are TGTGCCAGCAGCTTAGACAGGCTCCGCCAAGAGACCCAGTACTTC. The V gene is TRBV11-2, the J gene TRBJ2-5; D unresolved. Germline CDR1 is SGHAT and CDR2 is FQNNGV. Trimming took off 0 bases at V and 1 base at J, with 9 bases between the two ends. This CDR3 spans 15 amino acids.

The chain uses TRBV6-5 and TRBJ2-1; 8 bases are a match to TRBD2. V lost 5 bases to trimming and J lost 8 bases; unmatched junction nucleotides: 8. Germline loops: CDR1 MNHEY, CDR2 SVGAGI. The CDR3 runs 14 residues. The CDR3 sequence: CASSTGLASDEQFF. The DNA of the CDR3 is TGTGCCAGCAGTACCGGACTAGCTTCCGATGAGCAGTTCTTC.

The gene calls are TRBV7-5 and TRBJ2-3; the tabulated D call, TRBD1, remains unverified against the DNA. TRBV7-5 is deemed a pseudogene. This CDR3 region has 15 residues. CDR3 DNA sequence: TGTGTCAGAAGCGACAGGGCCTATCCCACAGATACGCAGTATTTT. Translating it yields CVRSDRAYPTDTQYF.

This clone occurred once. The CDR3 is CASSTQRADTQYF. The CDR3 bases are TGTGCCAGCAGTACTCAGCGGGCCGATACGCAGTATTTT. The rearrangement joins TRBV6-4 to TRBJ2-3, with D maybe TRBD2 (6 bases). The germline CDR1 and CDR2 sequences are MRHNA and SNTAGT. This CDR3 is 13 amino acids long. Trimming cost V 5 bases and J 6 bases, with 12 bases left between them.

The chain joins TRBV9 to TRBJ2-5, with D uncertain. This CDR3 is 12 amino acids long. Germline CDR1 SGDLS, CDR2 YYNGEE. Trimming removed 4 bases from V and 0 bases from J, with 4 bases in between. In DNA, the CDR3 is TGTGCCAGCAGCCGTTACCAAGAGACCCAGTACTTC. This translates into CASSRYQETQYF.

This rearrangement joins TRBV7-9 to TRBJ2-7, with 7 positions matching TRBD2. V lost 4 bases and J lost 3; bases outside the gene matches: 3. CDR3 length: 13 amino acids. Germline CDR1 reads SEHNR; CDR2 reads FQNEAQ (reference sequence). The CDR3 nucleotides read TGTGCCAGCAGCTGGGGGGGTAGCTACGAGCAGTACTTC. It yields the protein CASSWGGSYEQYF.

V usage is TRBV7-9 and J usage is TRBJ2-7; TRBD1 aligns across 10 bases. Losses at the gene ends were 8 bases for V and 3 bases for J; bases not matched to a gene: 1. The CDR3 totals 12 residues. Germline V CDR1 and CDR2: SEHNR, FQNEAQ (reference sequence). The CDR3 is CASGQGDYEQYF. CDR3 DNA: TGTGCCAGCGGACAGGGGGACTACGAGCAGTACTTC.

About this clone itself: Given the absence of the conserved phenylalanine or tryptophan at the CDR3 end, a read error is likely. It is unclear where the CDR3 begins or ends on the DNA, so no DNA is shown, and the CDR3 is as TCRdb lists it. J is TRBJ2-7 and V is TRBV6-1. Germline loops: CDR1 MNHNS, CDR2 SASEGT. A total of 12 residues make up the CDR3, ends included. CDR3 amino acids: CASSDPLRGASL.

V usage is TRBV11-2 and J usage is TRBJ2-1; no clear D gene. Deletions cut 1 base from V and 15 bases from J, with 13 bases between. There are 12 residues in the CDR3. Germline assignment: CDR1 SGHAT and CDR2 FQNNGV. CDR3 bases: TGTGCCAGCAGCTTAGGGTGGGATATGGGGTTCTTC. This encodes CASSLGWDMGFF.

The chain employs TRBV4-1 and TRBJ2-7, with TRBD1 matching 7 bases. Trimming took 3 bases from V and 2 from J; bases not matched to a gene: 10. The CDR3 sequence is 16 residues long. Germline loops: CDR1 MGHRA, CDR2 YSYEKL. Here the CDR3 reads CASSHVLQGNPYEQYF. CDR3 DNA: TGCGCCAGCAGCCATGTCCTACAGGGGAATCCCTACGAGCAGTACTTC.

J is TRBJ1-2 and V is TRBV30; D is unresolved. The V gene's germline CDR1 is GTSNPN and CDR2 SVGIG (reference sequence). Trimming cost V 4 bases and J 6 bases, with 15 bases left between them. There are 13 residues in the CDR3. Here the CDR3 reads CAWMAPERDGYTF. The CDR3 coding sequence is TGTGCCTGGATGGCCCCCGAGAGGGATGGCTACACCTTC.

The CDR3 DNA sequence: TGTGCCAGCAGTTACTCTAGGGGGCGGAATTTCTACGAGCAGTACTTC. Its translation is CASSYSRGRNFYEQYF. The chain carries TRBV6-5 and TRBJ2-7; TRBD1 agrees at 7 bases. CDR1 and CDR2 from the germline V gene are MNHEY and SVGAGI. The CDR3 is 16 amino acids. V was clipped by 0 bases and J by 3 bases; unmatched bases: 8.

The rearrangement uses TRBV6-1 and TRBJ1-4; TRBD1 matches at 7 bases. The germline CDR1 and CDR2 sequences are MNHNS and SASEGT. The length of the CDR3 is 16 residues. J gave up 8 bases and V 6 bases, and 15 bases lay outside the gene matches. The CDR3 spells CASSENPGGGAEKLFF. The CDR3 nucleotides are TGTGCCAGCAGCGAAAACCCCGGAGGGGGCGCCGAAAAACTGTTTTTT.

The chain links TRBV11-2 to TRBJ2-3, with D unclear. This CDR3 is built from 10 residues. The germline gives CDR1 SGHAT, CDR2 FQNNGV. Trimming removed 5 bases at V and 3 bases at J, with 0 bases between. Here the CDR3 reads CASSTDTQYF. The CDR3 bases are TGTGCCAGCAGCACAGATACGCAGTATTTT. Filled out from reference TRBV11-2 and TRBJ2-3, the complete variable domain reads EAGVAQSPRYKIIEKRQSVAFWCNPISGHATLYWYQQILGQGPKLLIQFQNNGVVDDSQLPKDRFSAERLKGVDSTLKIQPAKLEDSAVYLCASSTDTQYFGPGTRLTVL.